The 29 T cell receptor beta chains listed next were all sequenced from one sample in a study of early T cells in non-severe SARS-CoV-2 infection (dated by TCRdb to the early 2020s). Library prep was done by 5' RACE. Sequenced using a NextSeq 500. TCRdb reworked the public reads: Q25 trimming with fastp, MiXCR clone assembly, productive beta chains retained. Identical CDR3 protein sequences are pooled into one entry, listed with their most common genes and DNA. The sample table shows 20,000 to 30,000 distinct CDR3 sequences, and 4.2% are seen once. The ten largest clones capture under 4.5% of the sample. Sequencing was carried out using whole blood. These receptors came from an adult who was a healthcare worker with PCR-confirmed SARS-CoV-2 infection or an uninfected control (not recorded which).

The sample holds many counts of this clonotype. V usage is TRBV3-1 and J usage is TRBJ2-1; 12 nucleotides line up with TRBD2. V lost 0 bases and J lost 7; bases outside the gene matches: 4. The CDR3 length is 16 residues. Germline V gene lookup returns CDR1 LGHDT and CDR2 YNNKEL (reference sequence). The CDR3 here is CASSQDSGLAGNEQFF. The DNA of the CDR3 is TGTGCCAGCAGCCAAGATTCAGGACTAGCGGGAAATGAGCAGTTCTTC.

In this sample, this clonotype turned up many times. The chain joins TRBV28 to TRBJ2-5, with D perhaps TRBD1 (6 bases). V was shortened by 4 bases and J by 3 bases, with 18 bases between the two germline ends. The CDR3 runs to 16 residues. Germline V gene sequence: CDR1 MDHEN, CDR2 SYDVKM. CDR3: CASSWAAGAGEETQYF. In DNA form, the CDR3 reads TGTGCCAGCAGTTGGGCCGCCGGGGCAGGGGAAGAGACCCAGTACTTC.

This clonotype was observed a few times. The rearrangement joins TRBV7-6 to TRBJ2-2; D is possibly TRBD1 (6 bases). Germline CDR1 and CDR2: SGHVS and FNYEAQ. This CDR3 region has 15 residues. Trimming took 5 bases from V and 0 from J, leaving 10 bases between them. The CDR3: CASSPNRANTGELFF. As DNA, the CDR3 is TGTGCCAGCAGCCCTAACAGGGCGAACACCGGGGAGCTGTTTTTT.

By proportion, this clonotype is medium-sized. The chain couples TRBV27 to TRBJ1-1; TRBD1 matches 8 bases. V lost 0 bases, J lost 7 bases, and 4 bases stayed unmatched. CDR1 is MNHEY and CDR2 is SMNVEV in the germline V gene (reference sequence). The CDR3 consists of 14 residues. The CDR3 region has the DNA TGTGCCAGCAGTTTATCTACAGGGGGAGTTGAAGCTTTCTTT. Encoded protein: CASSLSTGGVEAFF.

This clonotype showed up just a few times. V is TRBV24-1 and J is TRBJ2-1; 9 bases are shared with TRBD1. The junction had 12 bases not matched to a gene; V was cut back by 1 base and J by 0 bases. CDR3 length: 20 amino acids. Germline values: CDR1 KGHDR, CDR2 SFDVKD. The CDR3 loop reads CATSDFGGQGQISSYNEQFF. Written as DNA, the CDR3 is TGTGCCACCAGTGATTTTGGGGGACAGGGCCAGATTAGCTCCTACAATGAGCAGTTCTTC.

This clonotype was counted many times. CDR3 DNA: TGTGCCAGCAGCCCCGGACCGGACAGGACCTACGAGCAGTACTTC. The encoded protein is CASSPGPDRTYEQYF. The rearrangement links TRBV9 to TRBJ2-7, with TRBD1 matching 7 bases. V gave up 4 bases and J gave up 2 bases; unmatched junction bases: 9. The CDR3 runs to 15 residues. Germline CDR1 and CDR2: SGDLS and YYNGEE.

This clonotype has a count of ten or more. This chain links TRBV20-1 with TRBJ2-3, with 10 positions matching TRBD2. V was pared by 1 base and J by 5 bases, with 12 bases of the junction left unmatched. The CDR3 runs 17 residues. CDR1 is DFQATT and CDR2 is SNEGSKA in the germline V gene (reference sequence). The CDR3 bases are TGCAGTGCTAGAGGGACTAGCGGTTTCATGGGTGGAGATACGCAGTATTTT. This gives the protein CSARGTSGFMGGDTQYF.

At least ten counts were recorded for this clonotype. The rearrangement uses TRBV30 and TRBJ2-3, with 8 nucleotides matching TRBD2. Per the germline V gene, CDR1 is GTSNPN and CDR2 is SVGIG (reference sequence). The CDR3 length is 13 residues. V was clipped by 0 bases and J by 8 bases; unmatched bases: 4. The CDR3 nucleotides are TGTGCCTGGAGTGTCCGACTAGCGTCTACGCAGTATTTT. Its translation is CAWSVRLASTQYF.

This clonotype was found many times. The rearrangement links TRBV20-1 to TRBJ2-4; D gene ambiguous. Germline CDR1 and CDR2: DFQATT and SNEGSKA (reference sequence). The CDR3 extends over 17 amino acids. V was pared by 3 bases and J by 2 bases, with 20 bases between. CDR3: CSARALGTLGTKNIQYF. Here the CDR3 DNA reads TGCAGTGCTAGGGCCCTGGGTACGCTGGGGACCAAAAACATTCAGTACTTC.

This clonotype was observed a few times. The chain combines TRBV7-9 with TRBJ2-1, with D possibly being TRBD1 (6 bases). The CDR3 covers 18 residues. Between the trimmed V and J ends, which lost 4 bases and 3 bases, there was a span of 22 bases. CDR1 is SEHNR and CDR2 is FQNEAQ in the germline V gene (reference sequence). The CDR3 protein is CASSYHDRTPLFYNEQFF. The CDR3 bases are TGTGCCAGCAGCTATCATGACAGGACCCCTCTTTTCTACAATGAGCAGTTCTTC.

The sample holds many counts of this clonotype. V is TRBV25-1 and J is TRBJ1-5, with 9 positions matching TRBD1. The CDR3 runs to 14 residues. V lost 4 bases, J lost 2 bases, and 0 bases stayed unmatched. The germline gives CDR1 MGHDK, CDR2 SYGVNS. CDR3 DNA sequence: TGTGCCAGCAGTGGGGACAGGGGCAATCAGCCCCAGCATTTT. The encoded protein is CASSGDRGNQPQHF.

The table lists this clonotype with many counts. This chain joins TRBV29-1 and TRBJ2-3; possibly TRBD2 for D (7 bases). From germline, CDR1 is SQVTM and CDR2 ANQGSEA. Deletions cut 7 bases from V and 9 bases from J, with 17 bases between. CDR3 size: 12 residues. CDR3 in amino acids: CSDTKGEGTQYF. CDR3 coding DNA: TGCAGCGATACGAAGGGGGAGGGCACGCAGTATTTT.

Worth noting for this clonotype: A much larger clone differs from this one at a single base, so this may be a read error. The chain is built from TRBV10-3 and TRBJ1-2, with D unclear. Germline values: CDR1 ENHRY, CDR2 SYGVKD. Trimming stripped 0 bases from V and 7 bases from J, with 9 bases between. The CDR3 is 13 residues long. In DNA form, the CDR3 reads TGTGCCATCAGTGAGTCAACAAGGACTGGCTACACCTTC. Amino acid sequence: CAISESTRTGYTF.

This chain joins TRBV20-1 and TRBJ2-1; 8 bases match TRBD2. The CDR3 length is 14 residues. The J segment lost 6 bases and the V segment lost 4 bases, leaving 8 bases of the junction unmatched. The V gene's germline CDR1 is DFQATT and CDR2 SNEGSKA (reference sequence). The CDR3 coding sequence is TGCAGTGCTACCGGGGGGGCAGTTGGCAATGAGCAGTTCTTC. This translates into CSATGGAVGNEQFF.

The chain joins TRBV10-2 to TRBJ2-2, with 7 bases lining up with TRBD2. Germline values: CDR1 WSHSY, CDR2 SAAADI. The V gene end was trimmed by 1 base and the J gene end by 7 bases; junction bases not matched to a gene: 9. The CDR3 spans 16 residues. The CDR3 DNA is TGCGCCAGCAGTGAGTGGGCTAGCGGACGGAGCGGGGAGCTGTTTTTT. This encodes CASSEWASGRSGELFF.

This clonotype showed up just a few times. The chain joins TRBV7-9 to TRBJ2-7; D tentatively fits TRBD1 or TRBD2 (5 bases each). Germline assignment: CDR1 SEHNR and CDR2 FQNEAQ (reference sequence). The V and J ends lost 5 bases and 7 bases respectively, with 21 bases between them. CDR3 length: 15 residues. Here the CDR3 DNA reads TGTGCCAGCAGCAACGGGACCGCCCAAAAGAGGGAGCAGTACTTC. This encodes CASSNGTAQKREQYF.

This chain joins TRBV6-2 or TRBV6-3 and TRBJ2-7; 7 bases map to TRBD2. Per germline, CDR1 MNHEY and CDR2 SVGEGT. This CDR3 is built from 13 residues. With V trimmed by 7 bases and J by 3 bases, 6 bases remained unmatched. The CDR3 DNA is TGTGCCAGCACCAGGACTAGGGACTACGAGCAGTACTTC. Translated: CASTRTRDYEQYF.

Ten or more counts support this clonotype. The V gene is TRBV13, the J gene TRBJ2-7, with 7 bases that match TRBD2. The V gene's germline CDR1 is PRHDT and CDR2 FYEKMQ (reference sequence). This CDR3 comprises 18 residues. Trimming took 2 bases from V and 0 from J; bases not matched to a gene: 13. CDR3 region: CASSLPFIRGRSSYEQYF. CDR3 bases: TGTGCCAGCAGCTTACCCTTTATACGCGGGAGAAGCTCCTACGAGCAGTACTTC.

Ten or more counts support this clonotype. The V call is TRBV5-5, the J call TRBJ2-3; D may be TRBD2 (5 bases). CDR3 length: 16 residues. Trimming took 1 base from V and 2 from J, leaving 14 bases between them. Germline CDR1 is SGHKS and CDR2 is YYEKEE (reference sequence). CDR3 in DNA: TGTGCCAGCAGCTTGACGTCGATGAGGGCCACAGATACGCAGTATTTT. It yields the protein CASSLTSMRATDTQYF.

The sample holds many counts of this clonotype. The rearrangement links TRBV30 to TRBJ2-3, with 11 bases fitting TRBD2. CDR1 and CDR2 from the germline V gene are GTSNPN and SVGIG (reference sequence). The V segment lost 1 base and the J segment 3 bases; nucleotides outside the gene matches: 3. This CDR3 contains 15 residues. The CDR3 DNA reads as TGTGCCTGGAGTGCAATAGCGGGAGGGACAGATACGCAGTATTTT. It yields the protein CAWSAIAGGTDTQYF.

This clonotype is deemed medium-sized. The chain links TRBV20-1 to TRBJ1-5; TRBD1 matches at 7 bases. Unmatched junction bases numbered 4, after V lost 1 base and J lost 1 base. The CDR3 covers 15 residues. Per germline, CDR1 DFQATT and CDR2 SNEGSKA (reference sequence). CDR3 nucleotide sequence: TGCAGTGCTAGAGGGGACAGCTTGAGCAATCAGCCCCAGCATTTT. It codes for CSARGDSLSNQPQHF.

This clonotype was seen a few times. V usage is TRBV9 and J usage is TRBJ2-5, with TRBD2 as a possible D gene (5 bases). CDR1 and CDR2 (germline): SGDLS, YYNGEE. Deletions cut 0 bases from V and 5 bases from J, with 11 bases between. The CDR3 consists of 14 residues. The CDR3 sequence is CASSVGIAPETQYF. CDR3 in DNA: TGTGCCAGCAGCGTAGGGATAGCGCCGGAGACCCAGTACTTC.

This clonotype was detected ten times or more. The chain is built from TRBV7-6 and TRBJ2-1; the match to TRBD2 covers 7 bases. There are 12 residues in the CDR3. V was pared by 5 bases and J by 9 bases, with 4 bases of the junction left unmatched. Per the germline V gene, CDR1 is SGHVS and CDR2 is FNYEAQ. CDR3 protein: CASSKLASEQFF. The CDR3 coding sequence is TGTGCCAGCAGCAAACTAGCGAGTGAGCAGTTCTTC.

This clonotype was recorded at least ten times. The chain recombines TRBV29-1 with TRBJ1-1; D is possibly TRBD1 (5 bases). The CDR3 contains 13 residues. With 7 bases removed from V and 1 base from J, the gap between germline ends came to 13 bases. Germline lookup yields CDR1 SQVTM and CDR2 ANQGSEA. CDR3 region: CSAAQGTNTEAFF. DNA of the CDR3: TGCAGCGCCGCACAAGGGACGAACACTGAAGCTTTCTTT.

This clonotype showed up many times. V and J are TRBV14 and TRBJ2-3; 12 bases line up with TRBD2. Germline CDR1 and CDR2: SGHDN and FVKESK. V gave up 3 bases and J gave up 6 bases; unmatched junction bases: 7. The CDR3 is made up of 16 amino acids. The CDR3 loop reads CASSQRLAGAADTQYF. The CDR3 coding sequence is TGTGCCAGCAGCCAGAGACTAGCGGGAGCAGCGGATACGCAGTATTTT.

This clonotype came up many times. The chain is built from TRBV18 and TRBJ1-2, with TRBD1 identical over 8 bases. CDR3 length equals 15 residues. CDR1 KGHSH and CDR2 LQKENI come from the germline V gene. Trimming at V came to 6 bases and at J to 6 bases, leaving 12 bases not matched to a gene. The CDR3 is CASSPDTGQVDGYTF. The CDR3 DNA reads TGTGCCAGCTCTCCTGATACGGGACAGGTTGATGGCTACACCTTC.

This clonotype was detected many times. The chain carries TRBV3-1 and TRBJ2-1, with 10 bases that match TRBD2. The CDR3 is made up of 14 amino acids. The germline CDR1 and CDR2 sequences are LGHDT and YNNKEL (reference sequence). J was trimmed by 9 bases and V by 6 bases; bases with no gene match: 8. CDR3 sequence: CASSYLAGVGEQFF. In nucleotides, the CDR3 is TGTGCCAGCAGTTACCTAGCGGGAGTGGGTGAGCAGTTCTTC.

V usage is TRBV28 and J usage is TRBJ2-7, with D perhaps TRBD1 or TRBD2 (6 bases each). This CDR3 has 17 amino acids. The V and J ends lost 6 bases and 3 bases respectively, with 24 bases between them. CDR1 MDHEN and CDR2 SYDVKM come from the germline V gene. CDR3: CASSPLLGGQNYYEQYF. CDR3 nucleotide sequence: TGTGCCAGCAGCCCCCTTTTGGGGGGACAAAATTACTACGAGCAGTACTTC.

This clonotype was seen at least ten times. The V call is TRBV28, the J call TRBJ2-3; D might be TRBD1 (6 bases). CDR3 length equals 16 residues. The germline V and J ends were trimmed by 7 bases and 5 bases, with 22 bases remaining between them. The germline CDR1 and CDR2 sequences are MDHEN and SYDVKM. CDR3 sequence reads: CASNNAFGQGRDTQYF. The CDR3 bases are TGTGCCAGCAACAACGCCTTCGGGCAGGGGCGAGATACGCAGTATTTT.